The T cell receptor (beta chain) described here comes from a study of cytomegalovirus exposure and HLA in healthy donors. A multiplex PCR was run with 60 Vbeta primers and 13 Jbeta primers. Generated by immunoSEQ multiplex PCR, the TCRdb table keeps only in-frame clones and is missing some. The sample carries approximately 150,000 clones, about 63% recorded once. Study-wide points: Later analysis identified a missense DCLRE1C variant that was linked to TCR beta V- and J-gene trimming. Analysis performed later found around 15,000 TCR beta sequences associated with HLA alleles at 0.05 false discovery rate.

To note about this clone: Its antigen is currently unknown.

In nominal health when sampled, donors likely had unrecorded immune exposures nonetheless. The receptor comes from a woman aged 40 to 50 in good health and CMV-seropositive. Sequenced sample: PBMCs.

The CDR3 region has the DNA TGTGCCAGTAGGCTGACCGGGACAGGGGGCTGGGACGAGCAGTACTTC. Amino acid sequence: CASRLTGTGGWDEQYF. The V and J genes are TRBV19 and TRBJ2-7, with 12 bases that match TRBD1. Germline trimming cut 6 bases from V and 5 bases from J; bases unmatched to any gene: 11. CDR1 LNHDA and CDR2 SQIVND come from the germline V gene (reference sequence). CDR3 length: 16 residues.